This T cell receptor beta chain originates from a study of T cell repertoires in cytomegalovirus infection. Study at large: Signatures in public TCR beta sequences pointed to both CMV infection and matching HLA type.

About this clonotype itself: Its antigen is still unknown.

TCRdb used MiXCR to reprocess the reads, holding one entry per CDR3 protein. The sample includes approximately 750,000 distinct CDR3 sequences, approximately 34% of them seen just once. CDR1 and CDR2 (germline): SGHVT, SQSDAQ. Trimming pared 6 bases from V and 3 bases from J, leaving 5 bases between. This CDR3 contains 12 residues. General study points: Summed frequency of shared TCR beta families picked out CMV carriers who also had the relevant HLA. The ex vivo response was dominated by HLA-C-restricted CMV-specific TCR beta clonotypes.

The chain carries TRBV7-4 and TRBJ2-2; no clear D. Sequenced: PBMCs. This clonotype was obtained from a human donor in good health (CMV status not recorded). Some clones in this sample may be carry-over from other donors' samples. CDR3 region: CASSAHTGELFF. The CDR3 DNA follows: TGTGCCAGCAGTGCCCACACCGGGGAGCTGTTTTTT.